This T cell receptor beta chain was retrieved from a study of blood T cell repertoires in COVID-19 (dated by TCRdb to the early 2020s). Study-wide context: Collaborator samples came from the United States, Italy and Spain and covered acute and convalescent phases of COVID-19. Where available, HLA class I and class II types were taken from metadata supplied by the sample provider and were not determined by assay-based typing. A de-identified subject ID, COVID-19 status, age in years and sex were almost always included in the sample metadata. Deeply sampled blood TCRbeta repertoires from subjects exposed to, actively infected with, or recovered from COVID-19 were included in the dataset. A freely available public database, intended as a resource for researchers studying the immune response to SARS-CoV-2, is where the repertoires were released. The material from the prospective study consisted of cDNA or gDNA derived from T cells, B-cell-depleted T cells, or PBMCs. Samples were obtained from the ongoing ImmuneRACE study (first 160 participants) and from approximately 1,200 subjects provided by 6 global collaborators. Overall study results and their limits: The quantity of clinical and demographic metadata differed by source and by participant and was supplied without curation.

TCRbeta CDR3 regions were amplified from genomic DNA using the immunoSEQ Assay, a bias-controlled multiplex PCR. The paper's data handling went like this. Within the assay, amplification of reference gene primers was used to estimate how many nucleated cells each sample contained. To quantify the absolute abundance of each unique TCRbeta CDR3 rearrangement, sequence reads were collapsed and filtered. For each sample, productive Simpson clonality was calculated as the square root of Simpson's diversity index over productive rearrangements. TCRdb limited this immuneACCESS table to in-frame rearrangements with V and J called. A share of clones is missing; checked studies link under half to unresolved V genes, and the rest is unexplained. The V and J calls and clone size come from that table; D and trimming were worked out from the DNA. The sample includes 200,000 to 300,000 clones, with around nine tenths observed a single time. Of the sample, over 7.5% is held by the ten largest clones.

A word on this clone: Its target antigen remains unknown. Base qualities were left out, and no much larger clone turns up one base away.

Another Seattle source contributed samples from volunteer blood donors who had recovered from COVID-19. Collaborating institutions collected whole blood in K2EDTA tubes following their own protocols. Collaborator samples were shipped for TCRbeta analysis as frozen whole blood, isolated PBMCs, or DNA extracted from either sample type. The germline ends are 3 bases apart after V is trimmed by 5 bases and J by 2 bases. The CDR3 goes from the cysteine to the phenylalanine over 11 residues. Only CDR3 DNA is held: 33 bases, read in frame from base 1. Per the germline V gene, MGHRA is the CDR1 and YSYEKL is the CDR2.

The sequenced sample consisted of peripheral blood. The sequence was obtained from a man between 40 and 49 years old who had recovered from COVID-19. The chain couples TRBV4-1 to TRBJ2-5, with the D gene not clear enough to name. The CDR3 here reads CASSYQETQYF. The DNA is TGCGCCAGCAGCTATCAAGAGACCCAGTACTTC.